The next 15 T cell receptor beta chains were all read from a single sample in a study of blood T cell repertoires in COVID-19. TCRdb keeps only in-frame clones here, not all; method: immunoSEQ multiplex PCR. The sample has 250,000 to 350,000 clones, 70% to 85% seen once. Input material: peripheral blood. The receptor source for this set is a human donor with COVID-19, enrolled during active disease. The donor label of this sample is uncertain.

This clone was seen a single time. V usage is TRBV5-1 and J usage is TRBJ2-7; TRBD1 matches 7 bases. The CDR3 has 16 amino acids. The germline V gene encodes CDR1 SGHRS and CDR2 YFSETQ. V lost 1 base, J lost 1 base, and 8 bases stayed unmatched. The CDR3 DNA reads as TGCGCCAGCAGCTTGCGGACAGGCGATTCATCCTACGAGCAGTACTTC. It codes for CASSLRTGDSSYEQYF.

The chain links TRBV19 to TRBJ1-4; D is perhaps TRBD1 (5 bases). V gave up 2 bases and J gave up 0 bases, with 10 bases separating them. The CDR3 contains 16 residues. The germline V gene has CDR1 LNHDA and CDR2 SQIVND (reference sequence). This CDR3 is CASSIPGQATNEKLFF. Here the CDR3 DNA reads TGTGCCAGTAGTATACCCGGACAAGCAACTAATGAAAAACTGTTTTTT.

The CDR3 DNA reads as TGTGCCAGTAGTCCCAGGGGAGGGACTAATGAAAAACTGTTTTTT. It specifies CASSPRGGTNEKLFF. The rearrangement uses TRBV19 and TRBJ1-4, with D perhaps matching TRBD1 (6 bases). The CDR3 sequence is 15 residues long. Trimming shortened V by 5 bases and J by 2 bases, and 12 bases separated the two germline ends. Germline V gene sequence: CDR1 LNHDA, CDR2 SQIVND (reference sequence).

In its sample, this clone is medium-sized. This chain connects TRBV7-9 to TRBJ1-5; D gene unclear. V dropped 1 base and J dropped 0 bases, with 7 bases sitting between them. CDR3 size: 15 residues. Germline CDR1 reads SEHNR; CDR2 reads FQNEAQ (reference sequence). CDR3 in amino acids: CASSLVNISNQPQHF. DNA of the CDR3: TGTGCCAGCAGCTTAGTGAACATTAGCAATCAGCCCCAGCATTTT. Drawing the rest from reference TRBV7-9 and TRBJ1-5, the complete variable domain is DTGVSQNPRHKITKRGQNVTFRCDPISEHNRLYWYRQTLGQGPEFLTYFQNEAQLEKSRLLSDRFSAERPKGSFSTLEIQRTEQGDSAMYLCASSLVNISNQPQHFGDGTRLSIL.

The chain couples TRBV5-1 to TRBJ2-2, with D possibly matching TRBD1 (5 bases). The CDR3 runs to 15 residues. Trimming shortened V by 2 bases and J by 4 bases, and 12 bases separated the two germline ends. Germline V gene sequence: CDR1 SGHRS, CDR2 YFSETQ. The CDR3 loop is CASSFGGQGTGELFF. The CDR3 bases are TGCGCCAGCAGCTTTGGTGGGCAGGGCACCGGGGAGCTGTTTTTT.

J is TRBJ2-1 and V is TRBV9; 13 nucleotides agree with TRBD2. Germline-derived CDR1 and CDR2 are SGDLS and YYNGEE. This CDR3 contains 17 residues. V shed 3 bases and J 5 bases; nucleotides not matched to a gene: 8. The CDR3 region is CASSATPGTSGNNEQFF. The DNA of the CDR3 is TGTGCCAGCAGCGCTACCCCGGGGACTAGCGGGAACAATGAGCAGTTCTTC.

The chain links TRBV28 to TRBJ1-5, with TRBD1 identical over 9 bases. The CDR3 sequence is 13 residues long. Trimming removed 6 bases from V and 7 bases from J; junction bases left unmatched: 4. Looked up from germline, CDR1 is MDHEN and CDR2 is SYDVKM. CDR3 sequence reads: CASRVQGAQPQHF. The CDR3 DNA reads TGTGCCAGCAGGGTACAGGGGGCCCAGCCCCAGCATTTT.

The chain links TRBV30 to TRBJ2-7; 10 bases fit TRBD1. After removal of 3 bases from V and 3 bases from J, the junction contained 5 bases not matched to a gene. Germline V gene sequence: CDR1 GTSNPN, CDR2 SVGIG (reference sequence). CDR3 length: 14 residues. CDR3 bases: TGTGCCTGGAGAGGACAGGGGGTATTCTACGAGCAGTACTTC. It encodes CAWRGQGVFYEQYF.

V is TRBV11-3 and J is TRBJ2-1, with no clear D. Trimming shortened V by 1 base and J by 2 bases, and 9 bases separated the two germline ends. From germline, CDR1 is SGHNT and CDR2 YENEEA. The CDR3 contains 15 residues. This CDR3 is CASSLGAGTYNEQFF. In nucleotides, the CDR3 is TGTGCCAGCAGCTTAGGAGCCGGTACCTACAATGAGCAGTTCTTC.

The chain carries TRBV27 and TRBJ1-5; D remains unclear. The CDR3 spans 13 residues. The V gene's germline CDR1 is MNHEY and CDR2 SMNVEV (reference sequence). Trimming removed 4 bases at V and 7 bases at J, with 11 bases between. CDR3 in amino acids: CASSWRSRQPQHF. CDR3 in DNA: TGTGCCAGCAGTTGGAGGTCGCGACAGCCCCAGCATTTT.

Only one count was recorded for this clone. The chain links TRBV6-2 or TRBV6-3 to TRBJ2-5, with D perhaps TRBD1 (6 bases). The CDR3 has 15 amino acids. The V gene's germline CDR1 is MNHEY and CDR2 SVGEGT. Trimming took off 4 bases at V and 4 bases at J, with 16 bases between the two ends. The CDR3 region has the DNA TGTGCCAGCAGTTCCAATCGACAGGCTTTAGAGACCCAGTACTTC. Protein product: CASSSNRQALETQYF.

V usage is TRBV27 and J usage is TRBJ2-7; TRBD1 might be the D (5 bases). The CDR3 has 15 amino acids. Trimming removed 5 bases at V and 1 base at J, with 15 bases between. In germline, CDR1 is MNHEY, CDR2 SMNVEV (reference sequence). CDR3 in amino acids: CASSPGAAASYEQYF. The CDR3 bases are TGTGCCAGCAGTCCTGGGGCAGCCGCGTCCTACGAGCAGTACTTC.

This chain joins TRBV2 and TRBJ2-6; TRBD1 matches 10 bases. This CDR3 has 15 amino acids. CDR1 is SNHLY and CDR2 is FYNNEI in the germline V gene. Unmatched junction bases numbered 5, after V lost 6 bases and J lost 6 bases. The DNA for the CDR3 is TGTGCCAGCAGCGCCGGACAGGGGGTGGCCAACGTCCTGACTTTC. This gives the protein CASSAGQGVANVLTF.

V is TRBV27 and J is TRBJ1-1; TRBD1 aligns across 9 bases. This CDR3 is built from 14 residues. J gave up 1 base and V 4 bases, and 1 base lay outside the gene matches. The germline V gene encodes CDR1 MNHEY and CDR2 SMNVEV (reference sequence). The DNA of the CDR3 is TGTGCCAGCAGTTCGGGACAGGGGAACACTGAAGCTTTCTTT. Translated, it gives CASSSGQGNTEAFF.

The chain recombines TRBV18 with TRBJ2-7; the match to TRBD1 covers 8 bases. With 1 base clipped from V and 0 bases from J, the junction kept 14 bases outside the gene matches. This CDR3 is built from 19 residues. Germline loops: CDR1 KGHSH, CDR2 LQKENI. DNA of the CDR3: TGTGCCAGCTCACCACGGGGACAGGTATATGACCAGAGCTCCTACGAGCAGTACTTC. Translating gives CASSPRGQVYDQSSYEQYF.